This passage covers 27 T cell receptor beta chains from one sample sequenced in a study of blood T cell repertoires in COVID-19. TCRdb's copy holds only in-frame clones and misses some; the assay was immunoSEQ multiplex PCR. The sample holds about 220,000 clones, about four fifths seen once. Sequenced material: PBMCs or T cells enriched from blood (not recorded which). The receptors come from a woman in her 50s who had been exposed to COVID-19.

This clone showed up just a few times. CDR3 sequence reads: CASYALWEGEKINYGYTF. CDR3 DNA sequence: TGCGCCAGCTATGCACTTTGGGAGGGCGAAAAAATCAACTATGGCTACACCTTC. The chain links TRBV5-1 to TRBJ1-2; D ambiguous. The CDR3 runs 18 residues. Trimming removed 7 bases from V and 2 bases from J, with 27 bases in between. The germline gives CDR1 SGHRS, CDR2 YFSETQ. Filled out from reference TRBV5-1 and TRBJ1-2, the complete variable domain reads KAGVTQTPRYLIKTRGQQVTLSCSPISGHRSVSWYQQTPGQGLQFLFEYFSETQRNKGNFPGRFSGRQFSNSRSEMNVSTLELGDSALYLCASYALWEGEKINYGYTFGSGTRLTVV.

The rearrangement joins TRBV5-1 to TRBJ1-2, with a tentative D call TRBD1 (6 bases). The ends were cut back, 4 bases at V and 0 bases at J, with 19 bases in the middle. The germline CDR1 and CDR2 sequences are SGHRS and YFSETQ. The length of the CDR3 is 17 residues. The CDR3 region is CASSPTVGASANYGYTF. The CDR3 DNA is TGCGCCAGCAGCCCCACCGTGGGGGCGTCAGCTAACTATGGCTACACCTTC.

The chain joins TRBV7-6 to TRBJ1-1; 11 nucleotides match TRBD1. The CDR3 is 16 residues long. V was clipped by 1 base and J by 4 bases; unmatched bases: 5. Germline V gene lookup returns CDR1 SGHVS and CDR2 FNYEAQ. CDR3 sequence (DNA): TGTGCCAGCAGCTTAGTCACCGGGACAGGGGGCACTGAAGCTTTCTTT. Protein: CASSLVTGTGGTEAFF.

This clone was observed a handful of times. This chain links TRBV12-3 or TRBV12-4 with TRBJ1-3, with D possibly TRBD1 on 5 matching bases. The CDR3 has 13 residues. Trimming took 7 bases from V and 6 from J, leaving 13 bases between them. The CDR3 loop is CASTQGLQNTIYF. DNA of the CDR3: TGTGCCAGCACCCAGGGACTTCAAAACACCATATATTTT.

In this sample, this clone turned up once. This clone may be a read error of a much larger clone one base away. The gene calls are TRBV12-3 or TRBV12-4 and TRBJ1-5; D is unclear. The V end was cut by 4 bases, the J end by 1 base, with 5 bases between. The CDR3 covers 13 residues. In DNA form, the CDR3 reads TGTGCCAGCAGTTGGGAGAGCAATCAGCCCCAGCATTTT. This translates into CASSWESNQPQHF.

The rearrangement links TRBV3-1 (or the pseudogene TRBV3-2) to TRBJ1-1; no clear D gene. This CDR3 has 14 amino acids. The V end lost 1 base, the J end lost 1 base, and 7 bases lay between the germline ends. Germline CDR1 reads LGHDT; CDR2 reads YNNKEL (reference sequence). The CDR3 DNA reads TGTGCCAGCAGCCAAGTCCCACAGAACACTGAAGCTTTCTTT. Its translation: CASSQVPQNTEAFF.

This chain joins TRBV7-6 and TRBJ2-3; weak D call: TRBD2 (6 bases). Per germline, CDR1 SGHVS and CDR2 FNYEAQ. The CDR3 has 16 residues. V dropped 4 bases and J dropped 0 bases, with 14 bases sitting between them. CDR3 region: CASSSGLSFSTDTQYF. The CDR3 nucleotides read TGTGCCAGCAGCTCGGGACTTTCCTTTAGCACAGATACGCAGTATTTT.

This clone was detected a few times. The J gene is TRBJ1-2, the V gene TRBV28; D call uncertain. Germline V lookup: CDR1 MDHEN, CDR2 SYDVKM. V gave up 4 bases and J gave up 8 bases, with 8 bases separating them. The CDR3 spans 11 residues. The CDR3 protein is CASSSPAGYTF. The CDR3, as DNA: TGTGCCAGCAGTTCCCCCGCGGGCTACACCTTC.

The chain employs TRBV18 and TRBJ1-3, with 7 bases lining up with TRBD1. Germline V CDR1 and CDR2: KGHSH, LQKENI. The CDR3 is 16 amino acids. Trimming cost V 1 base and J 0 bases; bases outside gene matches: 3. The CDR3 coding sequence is TGTGCCAGCTCACCACGACAGGGCTTCTCTGGAAACACCATATATTTT. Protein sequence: CASSPRQGFSGNTIYF. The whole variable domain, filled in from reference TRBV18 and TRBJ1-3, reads NAGVMQNPRHLVRRRGQEARLRCSPMKGHSHVYWYRQLPEEGLKFMVYLQKENIIDESGMPKERFSAEFPKEGPSILRIQQVVRGDSAAYFCASSPRQGFSGNTIYFGEGSWLTVV.

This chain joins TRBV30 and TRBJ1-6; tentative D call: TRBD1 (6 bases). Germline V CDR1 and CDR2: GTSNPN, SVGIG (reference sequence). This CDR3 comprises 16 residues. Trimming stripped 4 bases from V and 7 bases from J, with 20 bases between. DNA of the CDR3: TGTGCCTGGACTCCTAGAGGGGGTCTGGGGAATTCACCCCTCCACTTT. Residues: CAWTPRGGLGNSPLHF.

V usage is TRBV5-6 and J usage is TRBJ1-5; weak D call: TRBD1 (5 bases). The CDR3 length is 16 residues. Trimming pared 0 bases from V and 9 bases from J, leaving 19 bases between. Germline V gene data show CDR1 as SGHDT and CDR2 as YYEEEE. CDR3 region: CASSLGLGGLGVPQHF. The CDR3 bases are TGTGCCAGCAGCTTGGGATTGGGCGGCCTAGGGGTGCCCCAGCATTTT.

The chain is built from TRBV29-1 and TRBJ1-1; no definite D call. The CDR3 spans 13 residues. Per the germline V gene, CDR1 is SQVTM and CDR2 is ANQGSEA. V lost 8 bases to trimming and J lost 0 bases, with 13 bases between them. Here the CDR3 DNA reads TGCAGCTATTCGGGATCTATGAACACTGAAGCTTTCTTT. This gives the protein CSYSGSMNTEAFF.

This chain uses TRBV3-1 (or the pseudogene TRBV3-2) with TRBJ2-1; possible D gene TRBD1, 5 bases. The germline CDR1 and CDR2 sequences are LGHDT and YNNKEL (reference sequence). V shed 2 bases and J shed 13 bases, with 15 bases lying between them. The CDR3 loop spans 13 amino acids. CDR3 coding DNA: TGTGCCAGCAGCCAACCCCCGGCCAGGGCTCAGTTCTTC. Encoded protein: CASSQPPARAQFF.

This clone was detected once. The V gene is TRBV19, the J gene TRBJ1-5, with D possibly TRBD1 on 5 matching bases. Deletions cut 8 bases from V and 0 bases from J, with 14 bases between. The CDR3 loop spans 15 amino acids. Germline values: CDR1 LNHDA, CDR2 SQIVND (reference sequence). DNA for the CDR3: TGTGCCAGTGAAACGGCAGGGCATAGCAATCAGCCCCAGCATTTT. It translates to CASETAGHSNQPQHF.

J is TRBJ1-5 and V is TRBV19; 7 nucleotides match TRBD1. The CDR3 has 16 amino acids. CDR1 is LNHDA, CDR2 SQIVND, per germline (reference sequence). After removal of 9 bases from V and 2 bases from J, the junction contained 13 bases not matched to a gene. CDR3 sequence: CASLGQLPGGNQPQHF. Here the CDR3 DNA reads TGTGCCAGCTTGGGACAGCTCCCGGGGGGCAATCAGCCCCAGCATTTT.

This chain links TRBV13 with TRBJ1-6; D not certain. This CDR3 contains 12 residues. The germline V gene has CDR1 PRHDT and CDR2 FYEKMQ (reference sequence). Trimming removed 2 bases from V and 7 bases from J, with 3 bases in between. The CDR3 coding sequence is TGTGCCAGCAGCTTACGGAATTCACCCCTCCACTTT. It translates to CASSLRNSPLHF.

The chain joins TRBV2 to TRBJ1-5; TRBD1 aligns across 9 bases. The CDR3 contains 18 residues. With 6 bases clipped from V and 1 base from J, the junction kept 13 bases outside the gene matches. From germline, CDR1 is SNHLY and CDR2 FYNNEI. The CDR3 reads CASRAGTGIVGSNQPQHF. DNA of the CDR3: TGTGCCAGCAGGGCCGGGACAGGGATTGTGGGGAGCAATCAGCCCCAGCATTTT.

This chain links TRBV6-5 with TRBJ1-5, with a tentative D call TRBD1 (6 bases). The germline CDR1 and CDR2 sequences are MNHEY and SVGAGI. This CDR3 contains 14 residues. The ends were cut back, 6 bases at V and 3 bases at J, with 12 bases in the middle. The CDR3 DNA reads TGTGCCAGCAGCCCCGGACAGATCAATCAGCCCCAGCATTTT. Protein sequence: CASSPGQINQPQHF.

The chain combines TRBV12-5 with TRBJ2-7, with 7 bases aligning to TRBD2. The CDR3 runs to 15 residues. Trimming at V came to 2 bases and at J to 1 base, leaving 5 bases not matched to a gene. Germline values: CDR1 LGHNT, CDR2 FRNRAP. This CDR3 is CASGLLEAGSYEQYF. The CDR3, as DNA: TGTGCTAGTGGTTTGCTTGAAGCGGGGTCCTACGAGCAGTACTTC.

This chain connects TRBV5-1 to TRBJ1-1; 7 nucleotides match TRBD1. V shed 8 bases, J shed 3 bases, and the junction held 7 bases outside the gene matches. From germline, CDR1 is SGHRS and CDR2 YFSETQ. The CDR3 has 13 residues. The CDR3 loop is CARSPDRDTEAFF. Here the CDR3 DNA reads TGCGCCAGGTCACCTGACAGGGACACTGAAGCTTTCTTT. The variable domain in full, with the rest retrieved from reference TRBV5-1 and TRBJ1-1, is KAGVTQTPRYLIKTRGQQVTLSCSPISGHRSVSWYQQTPGQGLQFLFEYFSETQRNKGNFPGRFSGRQFSNSRSEMNVSTLELGDSALYLCARSPDRDTEAFFGQGTRLTVV.

CDR3 DNA sequence: TGTGCCAGCAGCTTGGGTAGCGGGGGTTTATACAATGAGCAGTTCTTC. Residues: CASSLGSGGLYNEQFF. The genes are TRBV5-8 and TRBJ2-1; 9 nucleotides match TRBD2. Germline V gene data show CDR1 as SGHTS and CDR2 as YDEGEE. The V gene end was trimmed by 0 bases and the J gene end by 4 bases; junction bases not matched to a gene: 5. This CDR3 region has 16 residues.

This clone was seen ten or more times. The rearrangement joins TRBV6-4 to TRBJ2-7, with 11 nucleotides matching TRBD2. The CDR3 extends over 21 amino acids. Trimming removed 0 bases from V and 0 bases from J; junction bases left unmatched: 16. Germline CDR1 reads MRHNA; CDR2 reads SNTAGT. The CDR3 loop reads CASSDSCVPLAGGLCSYEQYF. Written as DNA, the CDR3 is TGTGCCAGCAGTGACTCATGTGTCCCTTTAGCGGGGGGGTTATGCTCCTACGAGCAGTACTTC.

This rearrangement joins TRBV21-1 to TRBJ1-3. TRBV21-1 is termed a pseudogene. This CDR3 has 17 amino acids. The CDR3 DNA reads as TGTGCCAGCAGCCTTGAGGGCTACGGTTCCCCTGGAAACACCATATATTTT. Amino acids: CASSLEGYGSPGNTIYF.

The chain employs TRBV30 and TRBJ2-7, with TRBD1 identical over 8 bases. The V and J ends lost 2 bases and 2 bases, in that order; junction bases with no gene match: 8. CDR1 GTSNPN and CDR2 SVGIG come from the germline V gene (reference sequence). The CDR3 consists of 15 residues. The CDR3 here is CAWSYQGARAYEQYF. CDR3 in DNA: TGTGCCTGGAGTTATCAGGGGGCTAGGGCCTACGAGCAGTACTTC.

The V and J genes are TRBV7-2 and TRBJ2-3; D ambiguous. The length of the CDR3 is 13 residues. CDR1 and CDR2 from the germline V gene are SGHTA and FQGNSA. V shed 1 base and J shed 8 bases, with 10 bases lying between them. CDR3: CASSLEQSRTQYF. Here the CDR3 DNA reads TGTGCCAGCAGCTTAGAGCAATCACGTACGCAGTATTTT. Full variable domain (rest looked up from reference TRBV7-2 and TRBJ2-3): GAGVSQSPSNKVTEKGKDVELRCDPISGHTALYWYRQSLGQGLEFLIYFQGNSAPDKSGLPSDRFSAERTGGSVSTLTIQRTQQEDSAVYLCASSLEQSRTQYFGPGTRLTVL.

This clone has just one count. CDR3 residues: CASSVDRGPLNTEAFF. The CDR3 nucleotides are TGTGCCAGCAGTGTAGACAGGGGGCCTCTTAACACTGAAGCTTTCTTT. The J gene is TRBJ1-1, the V gene TRBV6-1, with 10 bases lining up with TRBD1. The germline CDR1 and CDR2 sequences are MNHNS and SASEGT. J was trimmed by 2 bases and V by 4 bases; bases with no gene match: 7. CDR3 size: 16 residues.

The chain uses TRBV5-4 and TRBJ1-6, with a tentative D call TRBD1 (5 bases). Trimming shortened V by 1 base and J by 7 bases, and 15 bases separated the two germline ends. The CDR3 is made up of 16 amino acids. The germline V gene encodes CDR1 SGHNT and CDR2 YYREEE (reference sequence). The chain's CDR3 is CASSLSQSPGNSPLHF. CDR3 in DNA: TGTGCCAGCAGCTTGAGTCAATCCCCAGGGAATTCACCCCTCCACTTT. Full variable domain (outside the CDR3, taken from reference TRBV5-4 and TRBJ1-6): ETGVTQSPTHLIKTRGQQVTLRCSSQSGHNTVSWYQQALGQGPQFIFQYYREEENGRGNFPPRFSGLQFPNYSSELNVNALELDDSALYLCASSLSQSPGNSPLHFGNGTRLTVT.